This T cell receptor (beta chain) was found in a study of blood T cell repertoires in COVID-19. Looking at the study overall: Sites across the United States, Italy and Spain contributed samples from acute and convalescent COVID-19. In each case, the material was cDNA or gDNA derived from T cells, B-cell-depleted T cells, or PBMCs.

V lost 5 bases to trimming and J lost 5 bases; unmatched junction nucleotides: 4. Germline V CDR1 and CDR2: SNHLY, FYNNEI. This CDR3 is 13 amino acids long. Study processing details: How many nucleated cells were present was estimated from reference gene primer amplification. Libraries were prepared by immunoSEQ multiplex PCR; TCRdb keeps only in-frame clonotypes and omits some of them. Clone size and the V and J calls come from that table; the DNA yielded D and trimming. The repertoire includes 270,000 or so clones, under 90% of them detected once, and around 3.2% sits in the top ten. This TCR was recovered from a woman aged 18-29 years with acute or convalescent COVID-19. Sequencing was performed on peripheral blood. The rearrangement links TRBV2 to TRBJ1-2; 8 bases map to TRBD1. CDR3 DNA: TGTGCCAGCAGTATTCAGGGGGCTTATGGCTACACCTTC. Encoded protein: CASSIQGAYGYTF.